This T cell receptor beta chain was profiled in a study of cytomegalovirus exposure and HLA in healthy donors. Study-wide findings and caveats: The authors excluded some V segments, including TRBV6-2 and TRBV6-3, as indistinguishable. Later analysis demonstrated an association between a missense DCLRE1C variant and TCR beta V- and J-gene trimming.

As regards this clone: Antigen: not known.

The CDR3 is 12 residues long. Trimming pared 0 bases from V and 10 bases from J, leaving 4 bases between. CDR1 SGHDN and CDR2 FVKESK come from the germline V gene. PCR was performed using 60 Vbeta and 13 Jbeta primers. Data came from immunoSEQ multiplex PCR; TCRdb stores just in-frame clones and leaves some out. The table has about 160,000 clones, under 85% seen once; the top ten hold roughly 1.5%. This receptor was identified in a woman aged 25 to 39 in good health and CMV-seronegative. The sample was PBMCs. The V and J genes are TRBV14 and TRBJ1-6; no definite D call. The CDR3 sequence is CASSQESSPLHF. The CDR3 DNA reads TGTGCCAGCAGCCAAGAGAGCTCACCCCTCCACTTT.